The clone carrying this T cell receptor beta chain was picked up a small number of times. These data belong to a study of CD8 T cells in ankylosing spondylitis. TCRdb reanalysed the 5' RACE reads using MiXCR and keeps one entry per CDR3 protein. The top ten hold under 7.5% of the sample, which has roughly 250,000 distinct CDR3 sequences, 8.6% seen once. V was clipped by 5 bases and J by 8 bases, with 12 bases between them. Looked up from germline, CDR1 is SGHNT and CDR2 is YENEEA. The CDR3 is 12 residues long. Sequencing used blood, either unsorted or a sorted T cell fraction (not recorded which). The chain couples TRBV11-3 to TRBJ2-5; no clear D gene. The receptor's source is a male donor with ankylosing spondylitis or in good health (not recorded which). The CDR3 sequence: CASSGVGETQYF. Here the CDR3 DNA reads TGTGCCAGCAGCGGTGTTGGGGAAACCCAGTACTTC.